Following are 21 T cell receptor beta chains from one sample sequenced in a study of Ad26.COV2.S vaccination and SARS-CoV-2 variants. Treatment noted: about 20 received Ad26.COV2.S at low or high dose, single or two shots; several received placebo; per-sample allocation not given. Samples were taken on day 63 after the first vaccine or placebo injection. TCRdb's table, derived via immunoSEQ multiplex PCR, lists solely in-frame clones and lacks some. The data show about 400,000 clones, roughly 85% seen once. The starting material was peripheral blood, obtained in a trial of Ad26.COV2.S vaccine versus placebo. These receptors were obtained from a person between 18 and 60 years old who received the Ad26.COV2.S COVID-19 vaccine or a placebo.

The CDR3 DNA reads as TGTGCCAGCAGTTCCCCGGGGGCAGGAAAGACAGATACGCAGTATTTT. It translates to CASSSPGAGKTDTQYF. The gene calls are TRBV27 and TRBJ2-3; perhaps D is TRBD1 or TRBD2 (6 bases each). Trimming pared 4 bases from V and 3 bases from J, leaving 17 bases between. The CDR3 length is 16 residues. Germline V lookup: CDR1 MNHEY, CDR2 SMNVEV (reference sequence).

The J gene is TRBJ2-7, the V gene TRBV6-2 or TRBV6-3; possible D gene TRBD2, 5 bases. Germline CDR1 MNHEY, CDR2 SVGEGT. Trimming pared 3 bases from V and 12 bases from J, leaving 15 bases between. The CDR3 spans 12 residues. The CDR3 DNA sequence: TGTGCCAGCAGTTATAGAAGCGGAGCCTCGTACTTC. It specifies CASSYRSGASYF.

V gene TRBV18 combines with J gene TRBJ2-3, with D perhaps TRBD1 (5 bases). Trimming shortened V by 4 bases and J by 0 bases, and 11 bases separated the two germline ends. The CDR3 spans 15 residues. Germline V lookup: CDR1 KGHSH, CDR2 LQKENI. The DNA of the CDR3 is TGTGCCAGCTCACACAGGACCTCTAGCACAGATACGCAGTATTTT. Translation: CASSHRTSSTDTQYF.

V is TRBV7-9 and J is TRBJ2-3; weak D call: TRBD2 (6 bases). Germline loops: CDR1 SEHNR, CDR2 FQNEAQ (reference sequence). The V end lost 9 bases, the J end lost 1 base, and 14 bases lay between the germline ends. The CDR3 has 14 amino acids. The CDR3, as DNA: TGTGCCAGGGGCGGGGTCTCCGGCACAGATACGCAGTATTTT. Translation: CARGGVSGTDTQYF.

The chain couples TRBV5-6 to TRBJ2-1; D uncertain. Germline V CDR1 and CDR2: SGHDT, YYEEEE. V was pared by 1 base and J by 7 bases, with 6 bases between. CDR3 length: 12 residues. The CDR3 protein is CASSLSRNEQFF. The CDR3 region has the DNA TGTGCCAGCAGCTTGTCCAGGAATGAGCAGTTCTTC.

The gene calls are TRBV9 and TRBJ2-7; 10 positions agree with TRBD2. Per the germline V gene, CDR1 is SGDLS and CDR2 is YYNGEE. With 4 bases clipped from V and 7 bases from J, the junction kept 20 bases outside the gene matches. This CDR3 contains 18 residues. The CDR3 protein is CASSPRGLAGASSREQYF. In nucleotides, the CDR3 is TGTGCCAGCAGCCCCCGAGGTCTAGCGGGGGCTTCCTCAAGGGAGCAGTACTTC.

The rearrangement links TRBV9 to TRBJ2-1; 7 bases align to TRBD2. From germline, CDR1 is SGDLS and CDR2 YYNGEE. The CDR3 length is 15 residues. Losses at the gene ends were 0 bases for V and 10 bases for J; bases not matched to a gene: 10. CDR3 DNA sequence: TGTGCCAGCAGCGTAGGGACGGGAGGTCTCAGCGAGCAGTTCTTC. Translated, it gives CASSVGTGGLSEQFF.

The chain combines TRBV2 with TRBJ1-2; perhaps TRBD1 as D (6 bases). CDR1 and CDR2 from the germline V gene are SNHLY and FYNNEI. Trimming removed 6 bases from V and 2 bases from J, with 13 bases in between. The CDR3 runs 14 residues. The CDR3 is CASSLDSLNYGYTF. Written as DNA, the CDR3 is TGTGCCAGCAGCTTGGACAGCCTCAACTATGGCTACACCTTC.

The rearrangement links TRBV15 to TRBJ2-3; D perhaps matches TRBD1 (5 bases). The CDR3 length is 13 residues. Germline V gene data show CDR1 as LNHNV and CDR2 as YYDKDF (reference sequence). V lost 8 bases and J 6 bases, leaving 15 bases between the germline ends. CDR3 in amino acids: CATRLKGRDTQYF. The CDR3, as DNA: TGTGCCACCCGATTGAAGGGGCGGGATACGCAGTATTTT. Looking up the rest from reference TRBV15 and TRBJ2-3 gives the full variable domain: DAMVIQNPRYQVTQFGKPVTLSCSQTLNHNVMYWYQQKSSQAPKLLFHYYDKDFNNEADTPDNFQSRRPNTSFCFLDIRSPGLGDTAMYLCATRLKGRDTQYFGPGTRLTVL.

This rearrangement joins TRBV9 to TRBJ2-3; 8 bases line up with TRBD1. Germline V gene lookup returns CDR1 SGDLS and CDR2 YYNGEE. V was pared by 4 bases and J by 1 base, with 2 bases of the junction left unmatched. CDR3 size: 14 residues. The chain's CDR3 is CASSQGARTDTQYF. In DNA, the CDR3 is TGTGCCAGCAGCCAGGGGGCTCGCACAGATACGCAGTATTTT.

V and J are TRBV19 and TRBJ1-1; maybe TRBD1 (6 bases). The CDR3 totals 15 residues. Between the trimmed V and J ends, which lost 0 bases and 6 bases, there was a span of 14 bases. From germline, CDR1 is LNHDA and CDR2 SQIVND (reference sequence). The chain's CDR3 is CASSIEGAGWPEAFF. For the CDR3, the DNA is TGTGCCAGTAGTATAGAGGGGGCAGGGTGGCCTGAAGCTTTCTTT.

This clone was detected only a few times. The chain joins TRBV4-3 to TRBJ1-3, with D unclear. The CDR3 length is 16 residues. V was pared by 4 bases and J by 4 bases, with 17 bases between. Germline V gene sequence: CDR1 LGHNA, CDR2 YSLEER. CDR3 sequence reads: CASSPTLGVKGNTIYF. The DNA for the CDR3 is TGCGCCAGCAGCCCGACCCTCGGGGTTAAAGGAAACACCATATATTTT.

J is TRBJ2-1 and V is TRBV7-9, with 8 nucleotides matching TRBD1. This CDR3 comprises 16 residues. Germline-derived CDR1 and CDR2 are SEHNR and FQNEAQ (reference sequence). Germline trimming cut 1 base from V and 5 bases from J; bases unmatched to any gene: 7. This CDR3 is CASSLGSGGLDNEQFF. In DNA form, the CDR3 reads TGTGCCAGCAGCTTAGGTTCAGGGGGCTTAGACAATGAGCAGTTCTTC. The full variable domain, rest sourced from reference TRBV7-9 and TRBJ2-1, is DTGVSQNPRHKITKRGQNVTFRCDPISEHNRLYWYRQTLGQGPEFLTYFQNEAQLEKSRLLSDRFSAERPKGSFSTLEIQRTEQGDSAMYLCASSLGSGGLDNEQFFGPGTRLTVL.

Notes on this clone: This same CDR3 is encoded by further DNA sequences in the sample. This rearrangement joins TRBV7-9 to TRBJ1-5; tentatively, D is TRBD1 (5 bases). The germline V and J ends were trimmed by 2 bases and 5 bases, with 7 bases remaining between them. From germline, CDR1 is SEHNR and CDR2 FQNEAQ (reference sequence). The CDR3 has 13 residues. CDR3 nucleotide sequence: TGTGCCAGCAGCTTACAGGGAGATCAGCCCCAGCATTTT. This encodes CASSLQGDQPQHF. Variable domain in full (rest from reference TRBV7-9 and TRBJ1-5): DTGVSQNPRHKITKRGQNVTFRCDPISEHNRLYWYRQTLGQGPEFLTYFQNEAQLEKSRLLSDRFSAERPKGSFSTLEIQRTEQGDSAMYLCASSLQGDQPQHFGDGTRLSIL.

The V and J genes are TRBV4-2 and TRBJ2-7; tentative D call: TRBD1 (6 bases). The V gene lost 4 bases and the J gene lost 8 bases, with 21 bases spanning the gap. Germline lookup yields CDR1 LGHNA and CDR2 YNFKEQ. The CDR3 covers 15 residues. The CDR3 here is CASSRSTGHLTKQYF. In DNA form, the CDR3 reads TGTGCCAGCAGCCGATCGACAGGACACCTTACGAAGCAGTACTTC.

In its sample, this clone was seen a few times. The gene calls are TRBV19 and TRBJ2-7; no definite D call. Between the trimmed V and J ends, which lost 5 bases and 2 bases, there was a span of 10 bases. The CDR3 extends over 13 amino acids. Germline CDR1 and CDR2: LNHDA and SQIVND (reference sequence). The CDR3 loop is CASSSGRPYEQYF. The CDR3, as DNA: TGTGCCAGTAGTTCCGGTCGACCCTACGAGCAGTACTTC.

The V call is TRBV29-1, the J call TRBJ2-5, with D tentatively TRBD1 or TRBD2 (6 bases each). CDR1 and CDR2 (germline): SQVTM, ANQGSEA. The CDR3 loop spans 13 amino acids. V was clipped by 2 bases and J by 5 bases, with 12 bases between them. The CDR3 is CSVERGPGETQYF. CDR3 in DNA: TGCAGCGTTGAACGGGGGCCCGGGGAGACCCAGTACTTC.

The gene calls are TRBV18 and TRBJ1-1, with D maybe TRBD1 (6 bases). The CDR3 length is 13 residues. The germline V and J ends were trimmed by 5 bases and 11 bases, with 18 bases remaining between them. CDR1 and CDR2 from the germline V gene are KGHSH and LQKENI. DNA for the CDR3: TGTGCCAGCTCAACAGGACAGCTTAGTCCGGCTTTCTTT. Translation: CASSTGQLSPAFF.

The rearrangement uses TRBV7-2 and TRBJ2-5; tentatively, D is TRBD1 (6 bases). Germline V gives CDR1 SGHTA, CDR2 FQGNSA. The CDR3 spans 15 residues. V was cut by 5 bases and J by 5 bases, with 18 bases left in between. CDR3 loop: CASSQNPGVRETQYF. As DNA, the CDR3 is TGTGCCAGCAGCCAAAACCCAGGGGTGAGGGAGACCCAGTACTTC.

This chain uses TRBV5-1 with TRBJ1-1; D gene ambiguous. The CDR3 sequence is 13 residues long. Germline V lookup: CDR1 SGHRS, CDR2 YFSETQ. The ends were cut back, 4 bases at V and 11 bases at J, with 18 bases in the middle. The CDR3 region is CASSAPTIERAFF. DNA for the CDR3: TGCGCCAGCAGCGCACCTACCATCGAGAGGGCTTTCTTT.

The chain couples TRBV5-6 to TRBJ1-4; the D is unclear. V lost 4 bases and J 8 bases, leaving 15 bases between the germline ends. Per the germline V gene, CDR1 is SGHDT and CDR2 is YYEEEE. The CDR3 spans 14 residues. The CDR3 protein is CASSQGPGGEKLFF. The CDR3 DNA is TGTGCCAGCAGCCAAGGACCCGGCGGGGAAAAACTGTTTTTT.